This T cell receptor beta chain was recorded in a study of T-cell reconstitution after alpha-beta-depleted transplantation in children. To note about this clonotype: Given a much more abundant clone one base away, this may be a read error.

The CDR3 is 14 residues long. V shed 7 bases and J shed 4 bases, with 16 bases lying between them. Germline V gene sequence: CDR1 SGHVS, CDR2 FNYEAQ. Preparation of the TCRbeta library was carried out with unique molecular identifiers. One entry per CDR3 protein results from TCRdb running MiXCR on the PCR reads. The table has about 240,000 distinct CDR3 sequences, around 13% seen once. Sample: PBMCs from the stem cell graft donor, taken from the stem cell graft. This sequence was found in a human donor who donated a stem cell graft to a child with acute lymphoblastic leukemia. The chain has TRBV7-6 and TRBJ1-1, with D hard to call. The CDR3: CASTTAAGSTEAFF. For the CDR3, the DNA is TGTGCCAGCACCACCGCGGCGGGGAGCACTGAAGCTTTCTTT.